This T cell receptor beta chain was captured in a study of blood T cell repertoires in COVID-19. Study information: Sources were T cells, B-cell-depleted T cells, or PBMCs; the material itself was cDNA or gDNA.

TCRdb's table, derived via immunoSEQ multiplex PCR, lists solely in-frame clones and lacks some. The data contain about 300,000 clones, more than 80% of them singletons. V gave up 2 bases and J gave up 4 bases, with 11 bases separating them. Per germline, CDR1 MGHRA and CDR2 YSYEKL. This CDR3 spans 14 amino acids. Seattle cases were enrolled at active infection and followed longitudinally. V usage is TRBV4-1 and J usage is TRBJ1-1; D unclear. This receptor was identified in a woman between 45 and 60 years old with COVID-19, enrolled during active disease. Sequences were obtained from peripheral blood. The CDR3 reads CASSQPWGGTEAFF. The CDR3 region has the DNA TGCGCCAGCAGCCAACCGTGGGGAGGCACTGAAGCTTTCTTT.